The source of this T cell receptor beta chain is a study of identical twins. General study points: Where beta out-of-frame sequences were concerned, excess twin sharing was weaker.

After removal of 7 bases from V and 8 bases from J, the junction contained 3 bases not matched to a gene. There are 13 residues in the CDR3. Germline loops: CDR1 KGHDR, CDR2 SFDVKD. This clonotype was seen at least ten times. Its antigen remains unknown. From the 5' RACE reads, TCRdb called clonotypes with MiXCR, one entry per CDR3 protein. This table holds around 530,000 distinct CDR3 sequences, roughly 15% found once. The same specimen was also included in a second study, on yellow fever vaccine responses in identical twins.

Sequenced material: CD4+ T cells sorted from blood. The sequence came from a woman younger than 35 in good health. The chain carries TRBV24-1 and TRBJ2-1; 11 bases are a match to TRBD2. CDR3 DNA sequence: TGTGCCACCAGGGGTAGCGGGAGGGATGAGCAGTTCTTC. This encodes CATRGSGRDEQFF.